This T cell receptor beta chain was identified during a study of blood T cells in healthy people across ages. The J segment lost 8 bases and the V segment lost 4 bases, leaving 10 bases of the junction unmatched. Germline-derived CDR1 and CDR2 are SGHNT and YYREEE (reference sequence). The CDR3 totals 14 residues. A second PCR, run for roughly 7 to 11 cycles, used a sample-barcoded 5' primer plus a J-beta primer mix. TCRdb itself ran the 5' RACE reads through MiXCR, one entry per CDR3 protein. Here the sample spans over a million distinct CDR3 sequences, roughly 45% being singletons. This receptor was obtained from an older woman in good health. The sample taken for sequencing was blood. The gene calls are TRBV5-4 and TRBJ2-3; 7 bases agree with TRBD2. The CDR3 DNA reads as TGTGCCAGCAGCCAAGGGACTACGGCTCGTACGCAGTATTTT. This gives the protein CASSQGTTARTQYF.